This section outlines one TCR beta chain sequence together with its context. This record comes from a study of blood T cell repertoires in COVID-19. The wider study: Sources were T cells, B-cell-depleted T cells, or PBMCs; the material itself was cDNA or gDNA.

In germline, CDR1 is SGHAT, CDR2 FQNNGV. The CDR3 consists of 17 residues. V lost 1 base, J lost 1 base, and 9 bases stayed unmatched. As processed by the authors: Nucleated cell counts were estimated from reference gene primer amplification. Repertoires were generated with immunoSEQ multiplex PCR, while TCRdb's copy carries only in-frame clones and drops some. D and trimming come from the DNA, and the V and J calls and clone size come from that table. Of just over 75,000 clones listed, about four fifths are singletons. The TCR comes from a man between 45 and 60 years old with acute or convalescent COVID-19. The chain uses TRBV11-2 and TRBJ2-5; TRBD2 aligns across 7 bases. Specimen: peripheral blood. The CDR3 nucleotides read TGTGCCAGCAGCTTAGTCCCCGGGGGGAACTTCCAAGAGACCCAGTACTTC. This codes for CASSLVPGGNFQETQYF.